Shown below are 11 T cell receptor beta chains from a single sample sequenced in a study of cytomegalovirus exposure and HLA in healthy donors. PCR employed 60 Vbeta and 13 Jbeta primers. Profiled with immunoSEQ multiplex PCR; TCRdb holds only in-frame clones, not every one. The ten top clones account for under 1.3%, within a sample of about 130,000 clones. The sequenced sample was PBMCs. All receptors derive from a man between 18 and 29 years old in good health and CMV-seronegative.

The chain employs TRBV18 and TRBJ1-1, with D perhaps matching TRBD1 (5 bases). The CDR3 covers 12 residues. V was cut by 0 bases and J by 8 bases, with 7 bases left in between. Germline CDR1 KGHSH, CDR2 LQKENI. The CDR3: CASSPPKGEAFF. In DNA form, the CDR3 reads TGTGCCAGCTCACCACCGAAGGGGGAAGCTTTCTTT.

J is TRBJ1-1 and V is TRBV28, with 7 bases lining up with TRBD1. The CDR3 loop spans 16 amino acids. Germline trimming cut 6 bases from V and 4 bases from J; bases unmatched to any gene: 14. Germline-derived CDR1 and CDR2 are MDHEN and SYDVKM. The CDR3, as DNA: TGTGCCAGCAGATATACAGCGAGGGGGCAGGGCACTGAAGCTTTCTTT. Amino acids: CASRYTARGQGTEAFF. Combining the CDR3 with reference TRBV28 and TRBJ1-1 gives the whole variable domain DVKVTQSSRYLVKRTGEKVFLECVQDMDHENMFWYRQDPGLGLRLIYFSYDVKMKEKGDIPEGYSVSREKKERFSLILESASTNQTSMYLCASRYTARGQGTEAFFGQGTRLTVV.

The genes are TRBV27 and TRBJ2-1; tentatively, D is TRBD1 (5 bases). The V end lost 3 bases, the J end lost 9 bases, and 6 bases lay between the germline ends. The germline V gene encodes CDR1 MNHEY and CDR2 SMNVEV (reference sequence). The CDR3 runs to 11 residues. The CDR3 DNA reads as TGTGCCAGCAGTTTGGGGCGTGAGCAGTTCTTC. Encoded protein: CASSLGREQFF.

This chain joins TRBV7-9 and TRBJ2-1, with TRBD1 as a possible D gene (5 bases). Germline CDR1 reads SEHNR; CDR2 reads FQNEAQ (reference sequence). V lost 3 bases to trimming and J lost 7 bases, with 22 bases between them. The CDR3 runs to 17 residues. The DNA of the CDR3 is TGTGCCAGCAGCTTCCCTAAAGGGGCCGGAGCCGGGAATGAGCAGTTCTTC. Its translation: CASSFPKGAGAGNEQFF.

J is TRBJ1-2 and V is TRBV2; D ambiguous. CDR1 SNHLY and CDR2 FYNNEI come from the germline V gene. V was shortened by 4 bases and J by 5 bases, with 17 bases between the two germline ends. The CDR3 sequence is 15 residues long. The CDR3 here is CASSGLHRRAYGYTF. For the CDR3, the DNA is TGTGCCAGCAGTGGACTTCACCGAAGAGCTTATGGCTACACCTTC.

This chain joins TRBV4-1 and TRBJ1-1; perhaps TRBD1 as D (5 bases). CDR1 is MGHRA, CDR2 YSYEKL, per germline. Deletions cut 3 bases from V and 8 bases from J, with 16 bases between. There are 14 residues in the CDR3. The CDR3 sequence is CASSHAPNRREAFF. The CDR3, as DNA: TGCGCCAGCAGCCATGCCCCGAACAGGCGGGAAGCTTTCTTT.

This chain connects TRBV7-9 to TRBJ2-2; perhaps TRBD2 as D (6 bases). Germline CDR1 reads SEHNR; CDR2 reads FQNEAQ (reference sequence). V lost 5 bases, J lost 4 bases, and 17 bases lay in between. The CDR3 runs to 16 residues. CDR3 in amino acids: CASSPPGEGGTGELFF. In DNA form, the CDR3 reads TGTGCCAGCAGCCCCCCGGGAGAGGGTGGCACCGGGGAGCTGTTTTTT.

V gene TRBV7-9 combines with J gene TRBJ2-7, with D possibly matching TRBD2 (5 bases). Per the germline V gene, CDR1 is SEHNR and CDR2 is FQNEAQ (reference sequence). V lost 8 bases to trimming and J lost 4 bases, with 21 bases between them. The CDR3 sequence is 15 residues long. This CDR3 reads CASAAFGEGKYEQYF. CDR3 sequence (DNA): TGTGCCAGCGCCGCTTTCGGGGAAGGAAAATACGAGCAGTACTTC.

The J gene is TRBJ1-2, the V gene TRBV28; a weak D match, TRBD1 (5 bases). The CDR3 length is 16 residues. V lost 4 bases to trimming and J lost 1 base, with 16 bases between them. Germline CDR1 is MDHEN and CDR2 is SYDVKM. CDR3 residues: CASSSRDRFGNYGYTF. In nucleotides, the CDR3 is TGTGCCAGCAGTTCTCGAGACAGATTCGGTAACTATGGCTACACCTTC.

The rearrangement joins TRBV19 to TRBJ1-2; 7 bases map to TRBD1. Trimming took 4 bases from V and 5 from J; bases not matched to a gene: 10. CDR3 length: 15 amino acids. In germline, CDR1 is LNHDA, CDR2 SQIVND (reference sequence). As DNA, the CDR3 is TGTGCCAGTAGTACTTATGGGGACAGAAGATATGGCTACACCTTC. Encoded protein: CASSTYGDRRYGYTF.

The V gene is TRBV19, the J gene TRBJ1-2; 7 positions match TRBD1. Germline-derived CDR1 and CDR2 are LNHDA and SQIVND (reference sequence). CDR3 size: 14 residues. The junction had 7 bases not matched to a gene; V was cut back by 5 bases and J by 4 bases. The CDR3 reads CASSERDRVYGYTF. As DNA, the CDR3 is TGTGCCAGTAGTGAGCGCGACAGGGTCTATGGCTACACCTTC.